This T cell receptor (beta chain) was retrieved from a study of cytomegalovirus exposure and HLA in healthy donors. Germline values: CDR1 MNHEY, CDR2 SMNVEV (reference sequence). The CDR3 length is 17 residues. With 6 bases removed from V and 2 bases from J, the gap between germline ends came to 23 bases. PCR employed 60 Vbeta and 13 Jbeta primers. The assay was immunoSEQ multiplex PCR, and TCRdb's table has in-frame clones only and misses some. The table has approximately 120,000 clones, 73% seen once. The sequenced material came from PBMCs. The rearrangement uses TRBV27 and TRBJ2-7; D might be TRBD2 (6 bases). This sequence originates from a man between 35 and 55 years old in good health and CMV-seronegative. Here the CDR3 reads CASRSLKPQGLPYEQYF. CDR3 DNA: TGTGCCAGCAGGAGCCTTAAACCTCAGGGACTCCCCTACGAGCAGTACTTC.